A selection of T cell receptor beta chains follows, all from one sample in a study of blood T cell repertoires in COVID-19. Using immunoSEQ multiplex PCR, the repertoire was profiled, and TCRdb retains in-frame clones only, with some absent. The table includes roughly 320,000 clones, around 86% detected once. Sample: PBMCs or T cells enriched from blood (not recorded which). The source is a young man who had recovered from COVID-19. Both conserved end residues are part of each CDR3. A D gene is named only where the DNA matches it firmly. Rows may omit the clone size; those that give it use once, few, many or a size class.

clone size: -
V gene: TRBV24-1
D gene: -
J gene: TRBJ2-5
CDR3 protein: CATSDQRRGAQETQYF
CDR3 DNA: TGTGCCACCAGTGACCAACGGAGGGGAGCCCAAGAGACCCAGTACTTC

clone size: once
V gene: TRBV27
D gene: -
J gene: TRBJ2-4
CDR3 protein: CASSLSSAKNIQYF
CDR3 DNA: TGTGCCAGCAGTCTGAGTTCGGCCAAAAACATTCAGTACTTC

clone size: -
V gene: TRBV11-3
D gene: -
J gene: TRBJ2-2
CDR3 protein: CASSLDGDTGELFF
CDR3 DNA: TGTGCCAGCAGCTTAGACGGTGACACCGGGGAGCTGTTTTTT

clone size: -
V gene: TRBV12-3/TRBV12-4
D gene: -
J gene: TRBJ1-6
CDR3 protein: CASRRNVNSPLHF
CDR3 DNA: TGTGCCAGCAGGAGGAACGTGAATTCACCCCTCCACTTT

clone size: -
V gene: TRBV7-6
D gene: -
J gene: TRBJ1-3
CDR3 protein: CASSSQGSSGNTIYF
CDR3 DNA: TGTGCCAGCAGCTCACAGGGTTCATCTGGAAACACCATATATTTT

clone size: -
V gene: TRBV5-1
D gene: TRBD2
J gene: TRBJ2-3
CDR3 protein: CASRPSGITDTQYF
CDR3 DNA: TGCGCCAGCAGACCAAGCGGGATAACAGATACGCAGTATTTT

clone size: -
V gene: TRBV6-5
D gene: -
J gene: TRBJ2-5
CDR3 protein: CASSYGLEQETQYF
CDR3 DNA: TGTGCCAGCAGTTACGGGTTGGAGCAAGAGACCCAGTACTTC

clone size: -
V gene: TRBV27
D gene: -
J gene: TRBJ2-7
CDR3 protein: CASSPLRKRGFYYEQYF
CDR3 DNA: TGTGCCAGCAGTCCTCTTCGCAAAAGGGGATTTTACTACGAGCAGTACTTC

clone size: -
V gene: TRBV27
D gene: TRBD1
J gene: TRBJ1-2
CDR3 protein: CASSLGTGGWGYTF
CDR3 DNA: TGTGCCAGCAGTTTAGGGACAGGGGGCTGGGGCTACACCTTC

clone size: -
V gene: TRBV3-1/TRBV3-2
D gene: -
J gene: TRBJ1-6
CDR3 protein: CASSQVGGNNSPLHF
CDR3 DNA: TGTGCCAGCAGCCAAGTCGGAGGGAATAATTCACCCCTCCACTTT

clone size: -
V gene: TRBV7-6
D gene: -
J gene: TRBJ2-7
CDR3 protein: CASSLAGSYEQYF
CDR3 DNA: TGTGCCAGCAGCTTAGCGGGGAGCTACGAGCAGTACTTC

clone size: -
V gene: TRBV30
D gene: TRBD2
J gene: TRBJ2-5
CDR3 protein: CAWSLGGLQETQYF
CDR3 DNA: TGTGCCTGGAGTTTGGGAGGGCTTCAAGAGACCCAGTACTTC

clone size: once
V gene: TRBV29-1
D gene: TRBD2
J gene: TRBJ2-7
CDR3 protein: CSAASGGTYEQYF
CDR3 DNA: TGCAGCGCCGCTAGCGGGGGGACCTACGAGCAGTACTTC

clone size: -
V gene: TRBV18
D gene: TRBD1
J gene: TRBJ2-7
CDR3 protein: CASSPTGEGGVEYF
CDR3 DNA: TGTGCCAGCTCACCAACAGGGGAAGGCGGAGTGGAGTACTTC

clone size: -
V gene: TRBV7-9
D gene: TRBD2
J gene: TRBJ2-7
CDR3 protein: CASTATSSSSYEQYF
CDR3 DNA: TGTGCCAGCACGGCGACTAGCTCAAGCTCCTACGAGCAGTACTTC

clone size: -
V gene: TRBV5-5
D gene: -
J gene: TRBJ2-2
CDR3 protein: CASSSLARDTGELFF
CDR3 DNA: TGTGCCAGCAGCTCCTTAGCGCGGGACACCGGGGAGCTGTTTTTT

clone size: -
V gene: TRBV5-5
D gene: TRBD2
J gene: TRBJ2-1
CDR3 protein: CASSFRGLAGFNESSNEQFF
CDR3 DNA: TGTGCCAGCAGCTTTAGAGGACTAGCGGGATTTAATGAGTCTAGCAATGAGCAGTTCTTC

clone size: once
V gene: TRBV28
D gene: -
J gene: TRBJ2-2
CDR3 protein: CASSYPRGQNTGELFF
CDR3 DNA: TGTGCCAGCAGTTACCCCCGGGGACAAAACACCGGGGAGCTGTTTTTT

clone size: -
V gene: TRBV5-1
D gene: TRBD2
J gene: TRBJ2-1
CDR3 protein: CASSLGLAGKEEQFF
CDR3 DNA: TGCGCCAGCAGCTTGGGGCTAGCGGGAAAAGAGGAGCAGTTCTTC

clone size: -
V gene: TRBV13
D gene: TRBD2
J gene: TRBJ2-1
CDR3 protein: CASSTFGGTRESSYNEQFF
CDR3 DNA: TGTGCCAGCAGCACCTTCGGGGGGACTAGGGAGAGCTCCTACAATGAGCAGTTCTTC